This paragraph covers one TCR beta chain sequence. This entry comes from a study of blood T cell repertoires in COVID-19. The V and J ends lost 3 bases and 1 base, in that order; junction bases with no gene match: 2. Germline V gene data show CDR1 as MNHNS and CDR2 as SASEGT. The CDR3 runs 16 residues. This table comes from immunoSEQ multiplex PCR, and its TCRdb copy is limited to in-frame clones, with some not included. The table records about 120,000 clones, 85% to 90% of them present only once. This TCR was sampled from a man aged 55 to 70 with COVID-19, enrolled during active disease. The J gene is TRBJ2-2, the V gene TRBV6-1, with 10 bases aligning to TRBD1. The sample consisted of peripheral blood. CDR3: CASSEWDRGNTGELFF. The CDR3, as DNA: TGTGCCAGCAGTGAGTGGGACAGGGGGAACACCGGGGAGCTGTTTTTT.